This T cell receptor (beta chain) was recovered during a study of cytomegalovirus exposure and HLA in healthy donors. On the study more broadly: For the roughly 370 genotyped donors, roughly 80% fell within the Caucasian-associated ancestry cluster.

Comments on this clone: The antigen is not known.

13 Jbeta primers and 60 Vbeta primers were used for the PCR. Assay used: immunoSEQ multiplex PCR; TCRdb lists only in-frame clones, some missing. The repertoire holds 100,000 to 150,000 clones, around 84% seen once, with about 1.8% in the top ten. Study outcomes and limitations: Presence/absence analyses assumed roughly uniform sequencing depth across donors, which may not hold.

Germline V gene data show CDR1 as MNHEY and CDR2 as SMNVEV (reference sequence). The CDR3 spans 14 residues. Trimming at V came to 5 bases and at J to 9 bases, leaving 10 bases not matched to a gene. The chain links TRBV27 to TRBJ1-2; 9 nucleotides agree with TRBD1. Material: PBMCs. The source of this sequence is a man aged 18 to 29 in good health and CMV-seronegative. CDR3 DNA sequence: TGTGCCAGCAGTCCGGACAGGGGAAGATATAGCTACACCTTC. It yields the protein CASSPDRGRYSYTF.